This record covers a single TCR beta chain. No antigen is known for it. Germline V gene lookup returns CDR1 MNHEY and CDR2 SMNVEV (reference sequence). V was shortened by 7 bases and J by 4 bases, with 13 bases between the two germline ends. This CDR3 is built from 13 residues. The sample belongs to a study of OX40 agonist ivuxolimab in advanced cancers. General study findings and limits: On average, CD8+ T cells had more expanded clones than CD4+.

TCRdb keeps only in-frame clones here, not all; method: immunoSEQ multiplex PCR. The sample consists of 75,000 to 100,000 clones, about 86% of them appearing once. The origin of this receptor is an adult with an advanced solid tumor such as melanoma, head and neck, liver or kidney cancer. This chain joins TRBV27 and TRBJ1-2, with a tentative D call TRBD1 (6 bases). The sample in question was CD4+ or CD8+ T cells sorted from blood, obtained in a trial of the OX40 agonist ivuxolimab. CDR3 amino acids: CASTKDRRYGYTF. The CDR3, as DNA: TGTGCCAGCACTAAGGACAGACGCTATGGCTACACCTTC.